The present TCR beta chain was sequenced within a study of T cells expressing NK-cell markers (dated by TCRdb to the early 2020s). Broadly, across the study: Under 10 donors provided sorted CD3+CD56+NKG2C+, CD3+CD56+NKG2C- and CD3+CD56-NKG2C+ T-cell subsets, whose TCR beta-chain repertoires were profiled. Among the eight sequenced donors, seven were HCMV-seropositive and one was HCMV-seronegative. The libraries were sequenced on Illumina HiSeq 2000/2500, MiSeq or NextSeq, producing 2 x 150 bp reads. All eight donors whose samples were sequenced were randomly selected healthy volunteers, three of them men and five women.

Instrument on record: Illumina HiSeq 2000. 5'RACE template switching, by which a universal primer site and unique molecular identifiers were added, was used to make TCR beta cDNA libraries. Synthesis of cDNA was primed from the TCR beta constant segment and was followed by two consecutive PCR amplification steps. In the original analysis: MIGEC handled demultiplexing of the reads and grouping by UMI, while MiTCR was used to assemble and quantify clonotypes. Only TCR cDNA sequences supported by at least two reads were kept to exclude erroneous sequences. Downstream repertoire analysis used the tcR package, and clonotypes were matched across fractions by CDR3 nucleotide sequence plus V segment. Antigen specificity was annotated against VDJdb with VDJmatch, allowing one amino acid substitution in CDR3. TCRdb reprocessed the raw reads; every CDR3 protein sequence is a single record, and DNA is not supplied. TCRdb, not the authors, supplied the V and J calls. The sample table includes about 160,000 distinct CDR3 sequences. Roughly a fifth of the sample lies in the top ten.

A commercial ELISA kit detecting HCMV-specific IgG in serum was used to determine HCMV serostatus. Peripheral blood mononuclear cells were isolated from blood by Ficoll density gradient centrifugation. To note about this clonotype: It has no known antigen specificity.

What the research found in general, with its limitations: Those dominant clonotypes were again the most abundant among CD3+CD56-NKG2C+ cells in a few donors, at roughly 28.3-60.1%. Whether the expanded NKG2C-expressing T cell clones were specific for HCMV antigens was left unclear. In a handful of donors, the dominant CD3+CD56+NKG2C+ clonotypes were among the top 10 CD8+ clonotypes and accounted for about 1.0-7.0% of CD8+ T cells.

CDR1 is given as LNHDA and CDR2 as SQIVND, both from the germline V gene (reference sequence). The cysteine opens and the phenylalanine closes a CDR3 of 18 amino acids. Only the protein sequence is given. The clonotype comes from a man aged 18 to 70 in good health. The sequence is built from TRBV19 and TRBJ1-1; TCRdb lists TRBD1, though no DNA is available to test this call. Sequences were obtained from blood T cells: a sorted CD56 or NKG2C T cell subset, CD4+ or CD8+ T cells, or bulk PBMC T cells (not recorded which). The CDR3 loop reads CASSMKLRDRGRADEAFF.